The present T cell receptor beta chain was sequenced within a study of blood T cells in healthy people across ages. Whole-study results and caveats: Per million T cells, the diversity of TCR beta decreased roughly linearly as age advanced.

The CDR3 is 13 residues long. Deletions cut 5 bases from V and 3 bases from J, with 11 bases between. Germline CDR1 is SEHNR and CDR2 is FQNEAQ (reference sequence). This clonotype has only a few counts. Its specificity is not known. One base away lies a much larger clone, so this may be a sequencing read error. A second 7 to 11 cycle PCR used barcoded and J-beta primers. From the 5' RACE reads, TCRdb called clonotypes with MiXCR, one entry per CDR3 protein. Of about 1.6 million distinct CDR3 sequences in the sample, about 32% were seen once. What was sequenced was blood. The sequence was collected from a woman aged 30 to 39 in good health. The V and J genes are TRBV7-9 and TRBJ2-7; D gene ambiguous. DNA for the CDR3: TGTGCCAGCAGCCGGGCACAGAGCTACGAGCAGTACTTC. It specifies CASSRAQSYEQYF.